Below, 16 T cell receptor beta chains from the same sample are listed, as sequenced in a study of vaccination and CD4 T cells after COVID-19. Noted treatment: roughly 11-day PBMC culture with coronavirus spike peptide pools or control peptides (ViraFEST assay). Their antigens are not known. The Oncomine TCR Beta short-read assay was what sequenced the DNA obtained from cultured CD4+ T cells. MiXCR, run by TCRdb on the PCR reads, gives a single entry per CDR3 protein. The table records more than 13,000 distinct CDR3 sequences, about 33% of them present only once. Sequencing was performed on cultured CD4+ T cells from blood. The origin of the receptors is a human donor with COVID-19.

The chain recombines TRBV10-3 with TRBJ2-2; 8 nucleotides match TRBD1. The CDR3 spans 14 residues. Unmatched junction bases numbered 5, after V lost 6 bases and J lost 5 bases. Looked up from germline, CDR1 is ENHRY and CDR2 is SYGVKD. CDR3 amino acids: CAIRTGATTGELFF. The CDR3 region has the DNA TGTGCCATCAGGACAGGGGCCACTACCGGGGAGCTGTTTTTT.

The rearrangement joins TRBV9 to TRBJ2-3; TRBD1 might be the D (6 bases). The CDR3 is 14 residues long. The germline gives CDR1 SGDLS, CDR2 YYNGEE. V was cut by 3 bases and J by 0 bases, with 8 bases left in between. The CDR3, as DNA: TGTGCCAGCAGCGGGGGGCGAAGCACAGATACGCAGTATTTT. Encoded protein: CASSGGRSTDTQYF.

The J gene is TRBJ2-7, the V gene TRBV11-2, with 7 bases lining up with TRBD1. The CDR3 is 12 amino acids. Looked up from germline, CDR1 is SGHAT and CDR2 is FQNNGV. Unmatched junction bases numbered 6, after V lost 6 bases and J lost 7 bases. The CDR3 is CASRRTGREQYF. The CDR3 DNA is TGTGCCAGCAGGCGGACAGGTCGGGAGCAGTACTTC.

The chain joins TRBV5-6 to TRBJ1-2; 12 nucleotides line up with TRBD1. Germline V gene lookup returns CDR1 SGHDT and CDR2 YYEEEE. V lost 3 bases, J lost 7 bases, and 1 base stayed unmatched. This CDR3 is built from 13 residues. The CDR3: CASSSGQGAGYTF. In nucleotides, the CDR3 is TGTGCCAGCAGCTCGGGACAGGGGGCTGGCTACACCTTC.

Worth noting for this clonotype: Lacking the conserved final phenylalanine or tryptophan, this CDR3 likely reflects a read error. This sequence joins TRBV24-1 and TRBJ1-2; no clear D gene. V lost 4 bases and J lost 0, with 2 bases in between. The CDR3 is 12 amino acids. CDR1 and CDR2 from the germline V gene are KGHDR and SFDVKD. The CDR3 DNA sequence: TGTGCCACCAGTGACCCTAACTATGGCTACACCTCC. Its translation is CATSDPNYGYTS.

This clonotype showed up just a few times. The chain links TRBV6-5 to TRBJ1-2; D is undetermined. The CDR3 totals 15 residues. Germline V gene sequence: CDR1 MNHEY, CDR2 SVGAGI. Trimming stripped 0 bases from V and 0 bases from J, with 8 bases between. The CDR3 sequence is CASSYSANSNYGYTF. The CDR3 nucleotides are TGTGCCAGCAGTTACTCGGCTAATTCTAACTATGGCTACACCTTC.

The gene calls are TRBV6-1 and TRBJ2-7, with D unresolved. The CDR3 consists of 15 residues. The ends were cut back, 1 base at V and 3 bases at J, with 13 bases in the middle. CDR1 is MNHNS, CDR2 SASEGT, per germline. The CDR3 region is CASSEGPRPHYEQYF. The CDR3 nucleotides read TGTGCCAGCAGTGAAGGTCCTAGACCGCACTACGAGCAGTACTTC.

The chain links TRBV12-3 or TRBV12-4 to TRBJ2-2; possibly TRBD2 for D (7 bases). The CDR3 sequence is 15 residues long. The V and J ends lost 6 bases and 5 bases respectively, with 16 bases between them. CDR3 in DNA: TGTGCCAGCAGCGTTCGGGGGGCGAGTACCGGGGAGCTGTTTTTT. This codes for CASSVRGASTGELFF.

In DNA, the CDR3 is TGTGCCAGCAGCTTCCTACAGGGAGATGGCTACACCTTC. This codes for CASSFLQGDGYTF. J is TRBJ1-2 and V is TRBV7-6, with D tentatively TRBD1 (6 bases). Germline V gene lookup returns CDR1 SGHVS and CDR2 FNYEAQ. The ends were cut back, 3 bases at V and 6 bases at J, with 11 bases in the middle. CDR3 length: 13 amino acids.

This clonotype occurred once. The chain carries TRBV11-3 and TRBJ1-1; 8 positions match TRBD1. The germline V gene has CDR1 SGHNT and CDR2 YENEEA. The CDR3 has 15 residues. Trimming removed 5 bases from V and 3 bases from J; junction bases left unmatched: 8. This chain's CDR3 is CASSRTGLVDTEAFF. The CDR3, as DNA: TGTGCCAGCAGCCGGACAGGGTTGGTGGACACTGAAGCTTTCTTT.

The chain is built from TRBV19 and TRBJ2-3, with TRBD2 matching over 13 bases. Germline CDR1 is LNHDA and CDR2 is SQIVND (reference sequence). Trimming cost V 3 bases and J 2 bases; bases outside gene matches: 8. The CDR3 is 18 residues long. Written as DNA, the CDR3 is TGTGCCAGTAGTATCCCGAGGGGACTAGCGGGGCCCACAGATACGCAGTATTTT. Translation gives CASSIPRGLAGPTDTQYF. The variable domain in full, completed from reference TRBV19 and TRBJ2-3, reads DGGITQSPKYLFRKEGQNVTLSCEQNLNHDAMYWYRQDPGQGLRLIYYSQIVNDFQKGDIAEGYSVSREKKESFPLTVTSAQKNPTAFYLCASSIPRGLAGPTDTQYFGPGTRLTVL.

V gene TRBV7-9 combines with J gene TRBJ2-1; D is ambiguous. V lost 7 bases, J lost 6 bases, and 10 bases lay in between. The CDR3 is made up of 12 amino acids. In germline, CDR1 is SEHNR, CDR2 FQNEAQ (reference sequence). The CDR3 bases are TGTGCCAGCACATCAGGCACCAATGAGCAGTTCTTC. This translates into CASTSGTNEQFF.

The J gene is TRBJ2-7, the V gene TRBV6-1; 7 positions match TRBD1. This CDR3 is built from 15 residues. With 3 bases clipped from V and 2 bases from J, the junction kept 7 bases outside the gene matches. Germline V gene lookup returns CDR1 MNHNS and CDR2 SASEGT. CDR3 loop: CASSELTRGPYEQYF. CDR3 DNA: TGTGCCAGCAGTGAGTTGACAAGGGGGCCCTACGAGCAGTACTTC.

This clonotype came up a few times. The chain has TRBV20-1 and TRBJ1-2; the match to TRBD1 covers 11 bases. The ends lost 3 bases at V and 4 bases at J; junction bases unmatched: 10. Germline V lookup: CDR1 DFQATT, CDR2 SNEGSKA (reference sequence). This CDR3 spans 16 amino acids. In nucleotides, the CDR3 is TGCAGTGCTAGTGACTCCGGGACAGGGGGATTCTATGGCTACACCTTC. This translates into CSASDSGTGGFYGYTF.

This chain links TRBV2 with TRBJ2-3; D might be TRBD1 (6 bases). V lost 4 bases to trimming and J lost 0 bases, with 11 bases between them. The CDR3 sequence is 15 residues long. CDR1 and CDR2 from the germline V gene are SNHLY and FYNNEI. CDR3 nucleotide sequence: TGTGCCAGCAGTGTACAGGGAGCGAGCACAGATACGCAGTATTTT. It codes for CASSVQGASTDTQYF. Full variable domain (remainder filled in from reference TRBV2 and TRBJ2-3): EPEVTQTPSHQVTQMGQEVILRCVPISNHLYFYWYRQILGQKVEFLVSFYNNEISEKSEIFDDQFSVERPDGSNFTLKIRSTKLEDSAMYFCASSVQGASTDTQYFGPGTRLTVL.

By share of the sample, this clonotype is medium-sized (0.01 to 0.1%). The rearrangement joins TRBV20-1 to TRBJ1-5, with a weak D call TRBD1 (6 bases). The V gene lost 3 bases and the J gene lost 3 bases, with 12 bases spanning the gap. The germline gives CDR1 DFQATT, CDR2 SNEGSKA (reference sequence). The CDR3 runs 14 residues. This chain's CDR3 is CSARATGANQPQHF. CDR3 bases: TGCAGTGCTAGGGCGACAGGTGCCAATCAGCCCCAGCATTTT.